These T cell receptor beta chains were read from a single sample in a study of regulatory T cells in long-lasting Graves disease. TCRdb ran MiXCR on the multiplex PCR reads and lists one entry per CDR3 protein. The sample records 360,000 or so distinct CDR3 sequences, less than 30% being singletons. Source: peripheral blood mononuclear cells (PBMCs), taken when the disease was refractory, from a patient treated with antithyroid drugs. The receptor set was obtained from a woman aged 35 to 49 with Graves disease. The CDR3 runs from the conserved cysteine through the conserved F or W. Each record gives: clone size, D gene, J gene, V gene, CDR3 DNA, CDR3 protein. A D gene is named only where the DNA matches it firmly. Clone size is not always given. Where it is, it says once, few, many or a class for expanded clones.

clone size: many; D gene: .; J gene: TRBJ1-1; V gene: TRBV15; CDR3 DNA: TGTGCCACCAGCAGAGGAGACACGGGTCGGGCTTTCTTT; CDR3 protein: CATSRGDTGRAFF
clone size: many; D gene: TRBD1; J gene: TRBJ2-7; V gene: TRBV11-1; CDR3 DNA: TGTGCCAGCAGCCAAGATGGGACAGGGTTTAACCTACGCCACGAGCAGTACTTC; CDR3 protein: CASSQDGTGFNLRHEQYF
clone size: many; D gene: .; J gene: TRBJ1-1; V gene: TRBV28; CDR3 DNA: TGTGCCAGCCTACGAGGGCTTGCCTTGGCTGAAGCTTTCTTT; CDR3 protein: CASLRGLALAEAFF
clone size: many; D gene: .; J gene: TRBJ1-1; V gene: TRBV6-1; CDR3 DNA: TGTGCCAGCAGTCGTAAACGGGGAGTCGAAGCTTTCTTT; CDR3 protein: CASSRKRGVEAFF
clone size: few; D gene: .; J gene: TRBJ2-2; V gene: TRBV7-3; CDR3 DNA: TGTGCCAGCAGCTTAAACGCCATCAGTGATTTCGTCACCGGGGAGCTGTTTTTT; CDR3 protein: CASSLNAISDFVTGELFF
clone size: .; D gene: .; J gene: TRBJ2-1; V gene: TRBV2; CDR3 DNA: TGTGCCAGCAGTGTCGGCAGGGCCTCCTACAATGAGCAGTTCTTC; CDR3 protein: CASSVGRASYNEQFF
clone size: many; D gene: .; J gene: TRBJ1-2; V gene: TRBV6-1; CDR3 DNA: TGTGCCAGCAGCCCCAGGGGCGCTGCCTATGGCTACACCTTC; CDR3 protein: CASSPRGAAYGYTF
clone size: .; D gene: .; J gene: TRBJ2-1; V gene: TRBV5-1; CDR3 DNA: TGCGCCAGCAGCACCGCGGACTGGAGCTCCTACAATGAGCAGTTCTTC; CDR3 protein: CASSTADWSSYNEQFF
clone size: many; D gene: TRBD1; J gene: TRBJ1-6; V gene: TRBV6-1; CDR3 DNA: TGTGCCAGCAGTCAGGGACAGTATAGTTCACCCCTCCACTTT; CDR3 protein: CASSQGQYSSPLHF
clone size: many; D gene: TRBD1; J gene: TRBJ2-7; V gene: TRBV6-2/TRBV6-3; CDR3 DNA: TGTGCCAGCAGTTACTCAGGGACAGGACTCTACGAGCAGTACTTC; CDR3 protein: CASSYSGTGLYEQYF
clone size: .; D gene: TRBD1; J gene: TRBJ1-1; V gene: TRBV20-1; CDR3 DNA: TGCAGTGCTCCCCGGGACAGGGTTGTCGTTAGCACTGAAGCTTTCTTT; CDR3 protein: CSAPRDRVVVSTEAFF
clone size: few; D gene: .; J gene: TRBJ2-1; V gene: TRBV12-3/TRBV12-4; CDR3 DNA: TGTGCCAGCAGTCGTACCGGGATTAGCGGCCACAATGAGCAGTTCTTC; CDR3 protein: CASSRTGISGHNEQFF
clone size: many; D gene: .; J gene: TRBJ1-1; V gene: TRBV28; CDR3 DNA: TGTGCCACCGGGACCTCCGGGCGCCGAGGATCGGACACTGAAGCTTTCTTT; CDR3 protein: CATGTSGRRGSDTEAFF
clone size: .; D gene: .; J gene: TRBJ1-1; V gene: TRBV20-1; CDR3 DNA: TGCAGTGCTAGGTGGGTCAACAGTCTCTCTACTGAAGCTTTCTTT; CDR3 protein: CSARWVNSLSTEAFF
clone size: many; D gene: TRBD1; J gene: TRBJ1-5; V gene: TRBV2; CDR3 DNA: TGTGCCAGCAGTGAAGCGCACGGCAGGGGGCCATCTTTTCGGAATCAGCCCCAGCATTTT; CDR3 protein: CASSEAHGRGPSFRNQPQHF
clone size: many; D gene: .; J gene: TRBJ2-7; V gene: TRBV6-1; CDR3 DNA: TGTGCCAGCAGCGCTAACCCTCTCGGGCCCTACGAGCAGTACTTC; CDR3 protein: CASSANPLGPYEQYF
clone size: .; D gene: TRBD2; J gene: TRBJ2-1; V gene: TRBV14; CDR3 DNA: TGTGCCAGCAGTAGACTAGCGGGAGGTTCCAGCTCCTACAATGAGCAGTTCTTC; CDR3 protein: CASSRLAGGSSSYNEQFF
clone size: few; D gene: .; J gene: TRBJ2-6; V gene: TRBV5-6; CDR3 DNA: TGTGCCAGCAGCTTGGCCACAGGTTCCACCTCTGGGGCCAACGTCCTGACTTTC; CDR3 protein: CASSLATGSTSGANVLTF
clone size: .; D gene: .; J gene: TRBJ2-7; V gene: TRBV5-1; CDR3 DNA: TGCGCCAGCAGCTTGGGAACCGGGAACATCTACGAGCAGTACTTC; CDR3 protein: CASSLGTGNIYEQYF
clone size: few; D gene: .; J gene: TRBJ2-2; V gene: TRBV3-1; CDR3 DNA: TGTGCCAGCAGCCTTGCAATAGTCACCGGGGAGCTGTTTTTT; CDR3 protein: CASSLAIVTGELFF
clone size: many; D gene: .; J gene: TRBJ2-1; V gene: TRBV11-2; CDR3 DNA: TGTGCCAGCAGCTTAGAATCGTTTTCCTACAATGAGCAGTTCTTC; CDR3 protein: CASSLESFSYNEQFF
clone size: once; D gene: TRBD1; J gene: TRBJ1-1; V gene: TRBV20-1; CDR3 DNA: TGCAGTGCTGAGGACAGGGGGGTTGAAGCTTTCTTT; CDR3 protein: CSAEDRGVEAFF
clone size: many; D gene: .; J gene: TRBJ1-2; V gene: TRBV12-3/TRBV12-4; CDR3 DNA: TGTGCCAGCAGTTTCGGGACCTCTAACTATGGCTACACCTTC; CDR3 protein: CASSFGTSNYGYTF
clone size: .; D gene: .; J gene: TRBJ2-1; V gene: TRBV7-8; CDR3 DNA: TGTGCCAGCAGCTTAGTGGACAACTCCCACCCTCAGTTCTTC; CDR3 protein: CASSLVDNSHPQFF
clone size: once; D gene: TRBD2; J gene: TRBJ2-1; V gene: TRBV7-3; CDR3 DNA: TGTGCCAGCAGCTCGGGACTAGCGGGAGGGCGGAGCTCCTACAATGAGCAGTTCTTC; CDR3 protein: CASSSGLAGGRSSYNEQFF
clone size: .; D gene: .; J gene: TRBJ1-5; V gene: TRBV7-2; CDR3 DNA: TGTGCCAGCAGCCCCAGGGTAGGTCAGCCCCAGCATTTT; CDR3 protein: CASSPRVGQPQHF
clone size: many; D gene: .; J gene: TRBJ2-5; V gene: TRBV20-1; CDR3 DNA: TGCAGTGCTACTGGGGAGGCTGTTGTAGAGACCCAGTACTTC; CDR3 protein: CSATGEAVVETQYF
clone size: .; D gene: .; J gene: TRBJ2-7; V gene: TRBV5-1; CDR3 DNA: TGCGCCAGCAGCTTGGGGACTCTGAGCTCCTACGAGCAGTGCTTC; CDR3 protein: CASSLGTLSSYEQCF
clone size: few; D gene: .; J gene: TRBJ1-1; V gene: TRBV6-1; CDR3 DNA: TGTGCCAGCATCACGGACCTTGGCACTGAAGCTTTCTTT; CDR3 protein: CASITDLGTEAFF
clone size: once; D gene: TRBD1; J gene: TRBJ2-5; V gene: TRBV7-9; CDR3 DNA: TGTGCCAGCAGCTTAGGGACAGGGTTCAGACAAGAGACCCAGTACTTC; CDR3 protein: CASSLGTGFRQETQYF
clone size: .; D gene: TRBD2; J gene: TRBJ2-3; V gene: TRBV5-1; CDR3 DNA: TGCGCCAGCACAGGATCAGCGGGACTCAACACAGATACGCAGTATTTT; CDR3 protein: CASTGSAGLNTDTQYF
clone size: many; D gene: TRBD2; J gene: TRBJ2-7; V gene: TRBV28; CDR3 DNA: TGTGCCAGCAGTTTCTCCGGCGGGGGGGGCTACGAGCAGTACTTC; CDR3 protein: CASSFSGGGGYEQYF
clone size: many; D gene: .; J gene: TRBJ2-2; V gene: TRBV11-2; CDR3 DNA: TGTGCCAGCAGCCGACGTAGGGACAACGGGGAGCTGTTTTTT; CDR3 protein: CASSRRRDNGELFF
clone size: .; D gene: .; J gene: TRBJ2-7; V gene: TRBV20-1; CDR3 DNA: TGCAGTGCTAGGGAATCAGGAGGCTACGAGCAGTACTTC; CDR3 protein: CSARESGGYEQYF